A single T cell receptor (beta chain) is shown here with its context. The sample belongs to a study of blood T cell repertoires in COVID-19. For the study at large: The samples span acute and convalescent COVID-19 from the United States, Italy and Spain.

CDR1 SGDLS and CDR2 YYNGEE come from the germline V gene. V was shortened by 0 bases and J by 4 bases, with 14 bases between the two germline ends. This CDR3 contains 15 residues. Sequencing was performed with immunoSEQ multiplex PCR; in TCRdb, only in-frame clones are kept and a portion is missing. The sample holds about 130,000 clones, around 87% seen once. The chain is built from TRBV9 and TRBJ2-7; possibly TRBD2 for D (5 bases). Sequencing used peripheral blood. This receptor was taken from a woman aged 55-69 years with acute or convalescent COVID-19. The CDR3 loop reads CASSVGPAVTYEQYF. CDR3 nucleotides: TGTGCCAGCAGCGTAGGACCAGCGGTCACATACGAGCAGTACTTC.